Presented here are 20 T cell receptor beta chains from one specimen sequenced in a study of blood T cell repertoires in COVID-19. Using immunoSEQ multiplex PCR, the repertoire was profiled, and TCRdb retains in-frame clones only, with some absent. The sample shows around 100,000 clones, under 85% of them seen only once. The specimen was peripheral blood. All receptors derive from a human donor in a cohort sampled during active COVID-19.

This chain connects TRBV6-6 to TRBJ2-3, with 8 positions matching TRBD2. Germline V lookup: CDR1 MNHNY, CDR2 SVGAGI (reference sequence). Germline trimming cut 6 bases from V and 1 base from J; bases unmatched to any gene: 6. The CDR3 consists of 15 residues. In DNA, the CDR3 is TGTGCCAGCAGCCGACCGGGACTAGGCACAGATACGCAGTATTTT. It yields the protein CASSRPGLGTDTQYF.

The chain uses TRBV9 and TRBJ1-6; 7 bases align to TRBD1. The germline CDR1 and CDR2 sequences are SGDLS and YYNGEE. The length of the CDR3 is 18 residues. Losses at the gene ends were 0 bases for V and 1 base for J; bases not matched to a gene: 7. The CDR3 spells CASSVGPSRGSYNSPLHF. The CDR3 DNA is TGTGCCAGCAGCGTAGGCCCCTCCAGGGGGTCCTATAATTCACCCCTCCACTTT.

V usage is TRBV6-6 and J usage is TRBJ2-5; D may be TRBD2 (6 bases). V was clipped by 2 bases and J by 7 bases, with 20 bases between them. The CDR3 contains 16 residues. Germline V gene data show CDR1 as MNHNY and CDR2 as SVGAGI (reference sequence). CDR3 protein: CASSYPTAGGWGTQYF. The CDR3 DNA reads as TGTGCCAGCAGTTACCCCACCGCTGGGGGGTGGGGGACCCAGTACTTC.

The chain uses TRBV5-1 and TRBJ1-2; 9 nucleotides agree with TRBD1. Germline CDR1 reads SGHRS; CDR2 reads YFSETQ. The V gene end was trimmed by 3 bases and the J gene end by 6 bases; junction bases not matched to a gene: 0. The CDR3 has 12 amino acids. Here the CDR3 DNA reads TGCGCCAGCAGCTGGGACAGGGATGGCTACACCTTC. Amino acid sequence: CASSWDRDGYTF.

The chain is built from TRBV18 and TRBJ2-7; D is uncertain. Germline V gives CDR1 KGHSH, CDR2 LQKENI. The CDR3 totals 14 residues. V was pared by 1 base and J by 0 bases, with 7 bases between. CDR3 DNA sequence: TGTGCCAGCTCACCACAGAGGAGCTCCTACGAGCAGTACTTC. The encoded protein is CASSPQRSSYEQYF.

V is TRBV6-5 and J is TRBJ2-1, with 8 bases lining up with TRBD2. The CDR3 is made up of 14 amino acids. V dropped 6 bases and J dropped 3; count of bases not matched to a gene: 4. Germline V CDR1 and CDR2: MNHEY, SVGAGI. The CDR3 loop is CASSIAGNYNEQFF. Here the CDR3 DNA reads TGTGCCAGCAGCATAGCGGGGAACTACAATGAGCAGTTCTTC.

The DNA for the CDR3 is TGTGCCAGCAGGACGGGACAGACATACAATGAGCAGTTCTTC. This codes for CASRTGQTYNEQFF. This sequence joins TRBV6-5 and TRBJ2-1; TRBD1 agrees at 7 bases. V gave up 6 bases and J gave up 4 bases; unmatched junction bases: 6. The CDR3 is 14 amino acids. The germline CDR1 and CDR2 sequences are MNHEY and SVGAGI.

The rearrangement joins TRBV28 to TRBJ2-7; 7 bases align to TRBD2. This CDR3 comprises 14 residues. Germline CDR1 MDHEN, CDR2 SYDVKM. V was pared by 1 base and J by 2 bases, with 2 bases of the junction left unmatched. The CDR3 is CASSLSGGAYEQYF. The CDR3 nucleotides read TGTGCCAGCAGTTTATCGGGGGGAGCCTACGAGCAGTACTTC. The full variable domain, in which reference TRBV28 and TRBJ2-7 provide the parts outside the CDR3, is DVKVTQSSRYLVKRTGEKVFLECVQDMDHENMFWYRQDPGLGLRLIYFSYDVKMKEKGDIPEGYSVSREKKERFSLILESASTNQTSMYLCASSLSGGAYEQYFGPGTRLTVT.

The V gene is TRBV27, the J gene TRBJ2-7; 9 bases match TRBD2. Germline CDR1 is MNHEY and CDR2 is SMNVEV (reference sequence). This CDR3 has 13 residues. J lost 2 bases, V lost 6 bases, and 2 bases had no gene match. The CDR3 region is CASSRGRAYEQYF. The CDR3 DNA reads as TGTGCCAGCAGCCGCGGGAGGGCCTACGAGCAGTACTTC.

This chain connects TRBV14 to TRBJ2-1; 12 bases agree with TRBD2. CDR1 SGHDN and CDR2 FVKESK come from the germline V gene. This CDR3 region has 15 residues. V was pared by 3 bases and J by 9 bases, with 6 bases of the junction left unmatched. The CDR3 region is CASSQSLAGGVEQFF. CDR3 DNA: TGTGCCAGCAGCCAGTCTCTAGCGGGAGGGGTTGAGCAGTTCTTC.

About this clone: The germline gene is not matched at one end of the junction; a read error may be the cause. CDR3 amino acids: CASSRLAGHQETQYF. The CDR3 nucleotides read TGTGCTAGCAGCCGACTAGCGGGACACCAAGAGACCCAGTACTTC. This chain uses TRBV7-7 with TRBJ2-5; 11 nucleotides align to TRBD2. CDR1 is SSHAT, CDR2 FNYEAQ, per germline (reference sequence). The CDR3 runs to 15 residues.

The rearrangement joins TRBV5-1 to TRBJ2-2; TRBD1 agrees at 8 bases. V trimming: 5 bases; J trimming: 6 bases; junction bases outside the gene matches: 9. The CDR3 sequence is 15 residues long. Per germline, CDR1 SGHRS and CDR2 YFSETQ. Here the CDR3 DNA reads TGCGCCAGCAGTCAAACGACAGGGGTCTCCGGGGAGCTGTTTTTT. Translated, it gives CASSQTTGVSGELFF.

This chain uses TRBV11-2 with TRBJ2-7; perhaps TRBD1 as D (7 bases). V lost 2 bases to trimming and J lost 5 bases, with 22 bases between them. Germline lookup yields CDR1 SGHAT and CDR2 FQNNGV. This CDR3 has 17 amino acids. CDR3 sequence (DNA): TGTGCCAGCAGCTTAAACCGGTTTCAGGGGGGTAACGACGAGCAGTACTTC. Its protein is CASSLNRFQGGNDEQYF.

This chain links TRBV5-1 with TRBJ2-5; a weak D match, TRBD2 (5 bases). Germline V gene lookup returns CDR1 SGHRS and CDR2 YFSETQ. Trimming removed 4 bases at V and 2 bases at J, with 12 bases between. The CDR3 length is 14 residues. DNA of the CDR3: TGCGCCAGCAGCATAGGTCGGACTCAAGAGACCCAGTACTTC. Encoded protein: CASSIGRTQETQYF.

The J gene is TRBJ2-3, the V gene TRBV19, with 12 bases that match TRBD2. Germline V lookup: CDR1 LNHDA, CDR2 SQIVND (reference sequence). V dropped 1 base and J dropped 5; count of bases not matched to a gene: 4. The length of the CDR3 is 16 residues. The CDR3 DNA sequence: TGTGCCAGTAGTATAGCATCTAGCGGGGGGGGAGATACGCAGTATTTT. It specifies CASSIASSGGGDTQYF.

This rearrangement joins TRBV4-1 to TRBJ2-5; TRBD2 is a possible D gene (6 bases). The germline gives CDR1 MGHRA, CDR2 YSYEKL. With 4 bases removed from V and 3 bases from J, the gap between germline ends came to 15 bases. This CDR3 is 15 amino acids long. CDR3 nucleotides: TGCGCCAGCAGCCTCAGCGGGCGTAGGGAAGAGACCCAGTACTTC. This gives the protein CASSLSGRREETQYF.

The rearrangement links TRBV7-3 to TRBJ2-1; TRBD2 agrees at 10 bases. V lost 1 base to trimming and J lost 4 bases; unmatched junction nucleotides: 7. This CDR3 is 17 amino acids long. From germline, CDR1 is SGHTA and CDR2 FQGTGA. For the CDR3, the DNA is TGTGCCAGCAGCTTAAACCCTAGCGGGGGAGCTTACAATGAGCAGTTCTTC. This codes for CASSLNPSGGAYNEQFF.

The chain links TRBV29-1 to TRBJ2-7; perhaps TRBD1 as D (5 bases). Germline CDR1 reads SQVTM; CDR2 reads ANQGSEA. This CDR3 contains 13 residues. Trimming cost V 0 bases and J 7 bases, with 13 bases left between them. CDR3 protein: CSVEEHPKGEQYF. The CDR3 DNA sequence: TGCAGCGTTGAAGAGCACCCGAAGGGGGAGCAGTACTTC.

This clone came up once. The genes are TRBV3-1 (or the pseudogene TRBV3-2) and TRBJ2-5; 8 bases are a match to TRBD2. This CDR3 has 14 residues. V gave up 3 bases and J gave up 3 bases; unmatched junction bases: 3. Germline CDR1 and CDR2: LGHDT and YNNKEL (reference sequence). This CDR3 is CASSQGLGKETQYF. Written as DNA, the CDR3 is TGTGCCAGCAGCCAGGGACTAGGAAAAGAGACCCAGTACTTC.

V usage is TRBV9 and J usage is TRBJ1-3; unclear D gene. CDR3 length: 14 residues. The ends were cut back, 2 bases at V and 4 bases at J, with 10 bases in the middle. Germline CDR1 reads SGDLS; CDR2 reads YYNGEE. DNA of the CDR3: TGTGCCAGCAGCGTCTGGGGAGGAGGAAACACCATATATTTT. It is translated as CASSVWGGGNTIYF.